The T cell receptor beta chain described here comes from a study of blood T cell repertoires in COVID-19. Study-level information: COVID-19 samples from acute and convalescent phases originated in the United States, Italy and Spain. The analysed material was cDNA or gDNA that came from T cells, B-cell-depleted T cells, or PBMCs.

Per germline, CDR1 SQVTM and CDR2 ANQGSEA. J was trimmed by 1 base and V by 8 bases; bases with no gene match: 9. This CDR3 is built from 17 residues. In the study's own analysis: Scientists estimated how many nucleated cells there were by amplifying reference gene primers. The assay was immunoSEQ multiplex PCR, and TCRdb's table has in-frame clones only and misses some. V and J calls and clone size are those listed in that table; D and trimming were worked out from the DNA. The data contain 25,000 to 35,000 clones, 85% to 90% of them singletons. The TCR was taken from a human donor in a cohort sampled during active COVID-19. This rearrangement joins TRBV29-1 to TRBJ2-1, with 15 nucleotides matching TRBD2. The sequenced sample consisted of peripheral blood. CDR3 sequence (DNA): TGCAGCCCCAGGACTAGCGGGGGGGCGAGGTCCTACAATGAGCAGTTCTTC. Protein sequence: CSPRTSGGARSYNEQFF.